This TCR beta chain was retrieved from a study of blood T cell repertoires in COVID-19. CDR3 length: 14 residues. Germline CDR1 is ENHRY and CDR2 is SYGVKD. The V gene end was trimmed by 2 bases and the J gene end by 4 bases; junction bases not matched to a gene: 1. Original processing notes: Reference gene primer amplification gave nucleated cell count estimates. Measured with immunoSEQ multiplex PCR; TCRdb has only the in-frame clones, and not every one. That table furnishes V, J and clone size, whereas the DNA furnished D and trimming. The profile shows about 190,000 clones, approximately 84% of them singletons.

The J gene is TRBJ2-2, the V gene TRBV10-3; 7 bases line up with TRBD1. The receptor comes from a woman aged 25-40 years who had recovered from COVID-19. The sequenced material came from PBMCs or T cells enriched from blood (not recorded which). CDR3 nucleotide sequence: TGTGCCATCAGTGAGGGGACAGTCACCGGGGAGCTGTTTTTT. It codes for CAISEGTVTGELFF.